Here is one T cell receptor (beta chain) with its context. As yet, its antigen is unknown. The CDR3 loop spans 14 amino acids. From germline, CDR1 is MNHEY and CDR2 SMNVEV (reference sequence). V shed 2 bases, J shed 5 bases, and the junction held 2 bases outside the gene matches. The source of the sample is a study of T cells in narcolepsy. The study, taken as a whole, reports: Autoreactive clone sequences were missing from some blood memory CD4+ repertoires.

Data came from immunoSEQ multiplex PCR; TCRdb stores just in-frame clones and leaves some out. This table holds approximately 38,000 clones, roughly 87% found once. This TCR derives from a human donor with narcolepsy. The chain uses TRBV27 and TRBJ2-7; TRBD2 agrees at 11 bases. The sample consisted of CD45RA- memory CD4+ T cells from PBMCs. CDR3 in amino acids: CASSLTSGSHEQYF. CDR3 in DNA: TGTGCCAGCAGTTTAACTAGCGGGAGCCACGAGCAGTACTTC.